The clone carrying this T cell receptor (beta chain) has more than one count but fewer than ten. The antigen is unknown. This specimen comes from a study of CD8 T cells in ankylosing spondylitis. Making the TCR beta libraries involved quantitative 5'-RACE with molecular barcodes. TCRdb used MiXCR to reprocess the 5' RACE reads, holding one entry per CDR3 protein. This table has over 600,000 distinct CDR3 sequences, roughly 19% appearing once. Trimming took 2 bases from V and 0 from J; bases not matched to a gene: 5. Germline V lookup: CDR1 LGHNA, CDR2 YNFKEQ. CDR3 size: 18 residues. The study, taken as a whole, reports: Apparently characteristic of ankylosing spondylitis blood was a TCR beta motif (about 8 highly homologous variants). In synovial fluid and blood from reactive arthritis, some motif variants were previously reported.

Specimen: blood, either unsorted or a sorted T cell fraction (not recorded which). The receptor's source is a male donor with ankylosing spondylitis. The chain has TRBV4-2 and TRBJ2-6; 9 nucleotides agree with TRBD1. The CDR3 loop is CASSQPGQGISGANVLTF. The CDR3 DNA sequence: TGTGCCAGCAGCCAACCGGGACAGGGTATCTCTGGGGCCAACGTCCTGACTTTC.